The clone carrying this T cell receptor beta chain was observed a few times. Its specificity is not known. This specimen comes from a study of blood T cells in healthy people across ages. The study, taken as a whole, reports: Per-million-T-cell TCR beta diversity fell roughly linearly with age.

With a J-beta primer mix and a sample-barcoded 5' primer, a second PCR ran 7 to 11 cycles. Tagging of each cDNA molecule was performed by a template-switch adaptor with 12 random nucleotides. TCRdb reprocessed the 5' RACE reads via MiXCR and lists one record per CDR3 protein. The data show around 1,000,000 distinct CDR3 sequences, more than 30% seen once. CDR1 is LGHNA and CDR2 is YSLEER in the germline V gene. The CDR3 loop spans 15 amino acids. Trimming removed 2 bases from V and 5 bases from J, with 12 bases in between. For every donor, a draw yielded approximately 9.8 milliliters of peripheral blood. At least 5 micrograms of total RNA were extracted per sample.

V is TRBV4-3 and J is TRBJ2-2; D perhaps matches TRBD1 (6 bases). The TCR was taken from a young man in good health. The sequenced sample was blood. The CDR3 is CASSQRAGDTGELFF. The DNA for the CDR3 is TGCGCCAGCAGCCAACGCGCAGGGGATACCGGGGAGCTGTTTTTT.